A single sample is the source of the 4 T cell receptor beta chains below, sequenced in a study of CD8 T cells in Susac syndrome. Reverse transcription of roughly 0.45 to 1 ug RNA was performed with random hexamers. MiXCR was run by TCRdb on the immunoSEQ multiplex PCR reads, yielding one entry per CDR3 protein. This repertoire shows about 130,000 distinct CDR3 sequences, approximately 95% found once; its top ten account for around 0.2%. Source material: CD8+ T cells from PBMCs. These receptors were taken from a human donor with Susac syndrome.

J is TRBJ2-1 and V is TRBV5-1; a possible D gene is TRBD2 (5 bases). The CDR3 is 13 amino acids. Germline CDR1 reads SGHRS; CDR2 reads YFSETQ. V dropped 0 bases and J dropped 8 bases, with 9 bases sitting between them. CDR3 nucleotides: TGCGCCAGCAGCTTGGCCGAGGGCTATGAGCAGTTCTTC. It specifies CASSLAEGYEQFF.

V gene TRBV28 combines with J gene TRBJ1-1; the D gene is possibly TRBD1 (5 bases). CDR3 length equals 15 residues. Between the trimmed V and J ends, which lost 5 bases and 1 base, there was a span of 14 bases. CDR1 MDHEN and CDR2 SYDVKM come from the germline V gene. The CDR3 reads CASSTYDRQNTEAFF. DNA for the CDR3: TGTGCCAGCAGTACCTATGACAGACAGAACACTGAAGCTTTCTTT.

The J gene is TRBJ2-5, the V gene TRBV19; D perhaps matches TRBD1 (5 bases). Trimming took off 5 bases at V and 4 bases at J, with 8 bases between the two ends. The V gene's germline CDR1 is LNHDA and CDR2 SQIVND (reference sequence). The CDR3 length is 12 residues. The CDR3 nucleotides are TGTGCCAGTAGTCAGGGTGGAGAGACCCAGTACTTC. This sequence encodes CASSQGGETQYF.

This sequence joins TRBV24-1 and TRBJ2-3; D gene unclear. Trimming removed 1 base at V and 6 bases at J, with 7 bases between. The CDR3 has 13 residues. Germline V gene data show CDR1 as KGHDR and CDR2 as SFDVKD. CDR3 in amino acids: CATSDFGDDTQYF. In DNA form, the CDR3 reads TGTGCCACCAGTGATTTCGGCGACGATACGCAGTATTTT.